This TCR beta chain appears in the sequencing data of a study of response to subunit inactivated influenza vaccine. In its sample, this clonotype was seen a few times. V dropped 4 bases and J dropped 7 bases, with 16 bases sitting between them. There are 14 residues in the CDR3. TCRdb processed the RT-PCR reads anew with MiXCR; each CDR3 protein has one entry. The sample gives about 240,000 distinct CDR3 sequences, 12% of which show up once; 7.8% is in the top ten. This TCR was sampled from a man in his fifties who received an inactivated influenza vaccine. The V gene is TRBV12-3 or TRBV12-4, the J gene TRBJ2-5; possible D gene TRBD2, 5 bases. The sample was non-naive T cells sorted from PBMCs, taken 14 days before vaccination. The CDR3 protein is CASSSSPLSGTQYF. Written as DNA, the CDR3 is TGTGCCAGCAGTTCTAGCCCTCTTTCGGGGACCCAGTACTTC.